The clone carrying this TCR beta chain came up a few times. Its antigen is currently unknown. Assay: immunoSEQ multiplex PCR; the TCRdb copy retains only in-frame clones and omits some. The sample contains about 64,000 clones, about two thirds of which appear only once. With approximately 10 days of culture completed, CD4+ T cells were isolated. Their SARS-CoV-2 infection, verified by PCR, occurred between March and December 2020. The sample is drawn from a study of vaccination effects on CD4 cells after COVID-19. Whole-study context: Participants were given two doses of BNT162b2 or mRNA-1273 vaccine. At 16 days and at one week before vaccination, samples were given by two convalescent patients. The study, taken as a whole, reports: Late in the post-vaccination period, infection-induced and vaccine-induced clones underwent marked clonal contraction.

CDR1 is LNHDA, CDR2 SQIVND, per germline (reference sequence). The CDR3 runs to 15 residues. V lost 6 bases, J lost 7 bases, and 12 bases stayed unmatched. The sample here was CD4+ T cells from PBMCs cultured without peptide, taken before COVID-19 vaccination. The sequence was collected from a human donor who had a prior SARS-CoV-2 infection. V is TRBV19 and J is TRBJ1-5; 7 bases agree with TRBD1. The CDR3 protein is CASSTSGQVIQPQHF. The CDR3 region has the DNA TGTGCCAGTAGCACTTCCGGACAGGTCATCCAGCCCCAGCATTTT.